A single sample gave rise to the 32 T cell receptor beta chains below, sequenced in a study of T cell clusters in autoimmune cytopenias. Multiplex touch-down PCR amplified TRB using TRB-A and TRB-B pools in one tube. TCRdb reprocessed the multiplex PCR reads, with one entry per CDR3 protein and no DNA. The specimen's table records nearly 7,000 distinct CDR3 sequences. Each sample's input was roughly 270 ng genomic DNA, roughly 40,000 genome equivalents. The data were also submitted as part of a second study, on T cell repertoires in aging, cancer and after chemotherapy.

Source material: peripheral blood. Receptors were obtained from a human donor in good health.

Its frequency marks this clonotype as medium-sized. The CDR3 sequence is CASSKGADYGYTF. The J gene is TRBJ1-2, the V gene TRBV6-5; TCRdb selects TRBD1, and the lack of DNA leaves this call unchecked. CDR3 size: 13 residues. CDR1 and CDR2 (germline): MNHEY, SVGAGI.

This clonotype ranks as medium-sized in terms of frequency. This chain connects TRBV11-1 to TRBJ2-7. Germline-derived CDR1 and CDR2 are SGHAT and FQDESV (reference sequence). The CDR3 loop spans 15 amino acids. This CDR3 is CASSAIGGARRQQYF.

The rearrangement joins TRBV20-1 to TRBJ2-1; TCRdb's D call, TRBD2, is unchecked because there is no DNA. The CDR3 sequence is 15 residues long. The germline V gene encodes CDR1 DFQATT and CDR2 SNEGSKA (reference sequence). Here the CDR3 reads CSASSGESSYNEQFF.

The J gene is TRBJ2-2, the V gene TRBV6-5; TCRdb's D gene call, TRBD1, goes unchecked for lack of DNA. The CDR3 covers 14 residues. Germline CDR1 MNHEY, CDR2 SVGAGI. CDR3 loop: CASLDRQVPGELFF.

Its frequency marks this clonotype as medium-sized. J is TRBJ1-2 and V is TRBV6-1. The CDR3 runs 15 residues. Germline V gene sequence: CDR1 MNHNS, CDR2 SASEGT. The CDR3 is CASSAQVPTNYGYTF.

This clonotype counts as medium-sized (0.01 to 0.1%) by frequency. V is TRBV19 and J is TRBJ1-1. CDR3 length equals 13 residues. CDR1 is LNHDA and CDR2 is SQIVND in the germline V gene (reference sequence). Here the CDR3 reads CASSKGMGTEAFF.

In terms of frequency, this clonotype is medium-sized. V and J are TRBV12-3 or TRBV12-4 and TRBJ2-7; TCRdb reports TRBD1, a call that lacks DNA to check it against. The CDR3 runs to 13 residues. The CDR3 spells CASSLNLGGEQYF.

The chain is built from TRBV5-6 and TRBJ2-2; absent DNA, TCRdb's TRBD1 call cannot be checked. CDR3 length: 17 residues. The germline CDR1 and CDR2 sequences are SGHDT and YYEEEE. CDR3 residues: CASSLLIWTGNTGELFF.

The chain links TRBV18 to TRBJ2-7; TCRdb outputs TRBD1, but without DNA this stays unchecked. CDR1 and CDR2 (germline): KGHSH, LQKENI. This CDR3 contains 13 residues. CDR3 in amino acids: CASSTKQAYEQYF.

The chain uses TRBV20-1 and TRBJ2-7. Germline V lookup: CDR1 DFQATT, CDR2 SNEGSKA (reference sequence). This CDR3 has 12 amino acids. Here the CDR3 reads CSASVGSYEQYF.

The rearrangement links TRBV19 to TRBJ1-2; TCRdb names TRBD1, which stays unverified in the absence of DNA. CDR1 and CDR2 (germline): LNHDA, SQIVND (reference sequence). The length of the CDR3 is 15 residues. This CDR3 reads CASIRSGTGGYGYTF.

This sequence joins TRBV4-2 and TRBJ2-2; TCRdb proposes TRBD1, but this gene call is untestable without DNA. The CDR3 sequence is 17 residues long. Germline V gene data show CDR1 as LGHNA and CDR2 as YNFKEQ. CDR3 region: CASSQEQTGGSTGELFF.

The gene calls are TRBV6-5 and TRBJ2-1; TCRdb's D gene call, TRBD1, goes unchecked for lack of DNA. The CDR3 runs 12 residues. Per the germline V gene, CDR1 is MNHEY and CDR2 is SVGAGI. The CDR3 is CASSSGGSVQFF.

Measured by frequency, this clonotype is medium-sized. J is TRBJ1-2 and V is TRBV30; TCRdb designates TRBD1, a call that cannot be tested without DNA. This CDR3 region has 13 residues. Per germline, CDR1 GTSNPN and CDR2 SVGIG (reference sequence). CDR3: CAWNPRGVDGYTF.

The J gene is TRBJ2-3, the V gene TRBV6-2 or TRBV6-3; TCRdb outputs TRBD1, but without DNA this stays unchecked. CDR1 and CDR2 from the germline V gene are MNHEY and SVGEGT. This CDR3 is 17 amino acids long. CDR3: CASSYGAGGALADTQYF.

This chain connects TRBV19 to TRBJ1-4; TCRdb designates TRBD1, a call that cannot be tested without DNA. This CDR3 comprises 15 residues. Germline CDR1 LNHDA, CDR2 SQIVND (reference sequence). The CDR3 sequence: CASSRWTGGNEKLFF.

The chain combines TRBV10-3 with TRBJ1-2; TCRdb lists TRBD1, though no DNA is available to test this call. Germline loops: CDR1 ENHRY, CDR2 SYGVKD. This CDR3 contains 13 residues. CDR3 region: CAISGGGTYGYTF.

The chain combines TRBV12-3 or TRBV12-4 with TRBJ1-1; TCRdb outputs TRBD1, but without DNA this stays unchecked. CDR3 size: 16 residues. CDR3 in amino acids: CASSPQTTGIGTEAFF.

The rearrangement joins TRBV5-5 to TRBJ2-5. Germline V CDR1 and CDR2: SGHKS, YYEKEE (reference sequence). This CDR3 is 14 amino acids long. The CDR3 is CASSLAGKQETQYF.

The rearrangement links TRBV29-1 to TRBJ1-5; TCRdb's D gene call, TRBD1, goes unchecked for lack of DNA. The length of the CDR3 is 16 residues. Germline loops: CDR1 SQVTM, CDR2 ANQGSEA. The CDR3 is CSVFGQGPYSNQPQHF.

The CDR3 sequence is CATSRTGTGAWSYF. The J gene is TRBJ2-7, the V gene TRBV15; TCRdb proposes TRBD1, but this gene call is untestable without DNA. Germline V CDR1 and CDR2: LNHNV, YYDKDF (reference sequence). The CDR3 has 14 residues.

The V gene is TRBV20-1, the J gene TRBJ2-4; without DNA, the TCRdb call of TRBD2 cannot be checked. The germline V gene encodes CDR1 DFQATT and CDR2 SNEGSKA (reference sequence). CDR3 size: 14 residues. CDR3 region: CSANVLGGSDIQYF.

This clonotype ranks as medium-sized in terms of frequency. The CDR3 loop reads CAAGGQLTSSPLHF. This chain uses TRBV6-5 with TRBJ1-6; TCRdb picks TRBD1, but there is no DNA to check that call. CDR1 and CDR2 from the germline V gene are MNHEY and SVGAGI. This CDR3 contains 14 residues.

V and J are TRBV12-3 or TRBV12-4 and TRBJ1-1; TCRdb names TRBD1, which stays unverified in the absence of DNA. The CDR3 spans 14 residues. CDR3 region: CASSRRGLATEAFF.

This clonotype is medium-sized by frequency. The rearrangement links TRBV30 to TRBJ1-6. CDR1 and CDR2 (germline): GTSNPN, SVGIG (reference sequence). The CDR3 is 12 residues long. The CDR3 spells CAWRTLNSPLHF.

The CDR3 here is CASSRGLSTEAFF. The gene calls are TRBV12-3 or TRBV12-4 and TRBJ1-1. This CDR3 has 13 residues.

The chain combines TRBV4-3 with TRBJ2-5. The length of the CDR3 is 14 residues. CDR1 is LGHNA, CDR2 YSLEER, per germline. The CDR3 is CASSDGLRQETQYF.

The chain combines TRBV27 with TRBJ1-1. This CDR3 comprises 14 residues. Per the germline V gene, CDR1 is MNHEY and CDR2 is SMNVEV (reference sequence). This chain's CDR3 is CASSLRQMNTEAFF.

This clonotype is deemed medium-sized by its frequency. The chain is built from TRBV15 and TRBJ2-2. Per germline, CDR1 LNHNV and CDR2 YYDKDF (reference sequence). This CDR3 has 14 residues. The CDR3 is CATSLSRNTGELFF. Using reference TRBV15 and TRBJ2-2 for the parts outside the CDR3, the full variable domain is DAMVIQNPRYQVTQFGKPVTLSCSQTLNHNVMYWYQQKSSQAPKLLFHYYDKDFNNEADTPDNFQSRRPNTSFCFLDIRSPGLGDTAMYLCATSLSRNTGELFFGEGSRLTVL.

The CDR3 reads CASSPLQGLNSPLHF. The chain employs TRBV27 and TRBJ1-6; TCRdb proposes TRBD1, but this gene call is untestable without DNA. The CDR3 covers 15 residues. CDR1 is MNHEY, CDR2 SMNVEV, per germline (reference sequence).

This clonotype shows up as medium-sized (0.01 to 0.1%) by frequency. V is TRBV12-3 or TRBV12-4 and J is TRBJ1-1; TCRdb proposes TRBD1, but this gene call is untestable without DNA. The CDR3 sequence is 15 residues long. The CDR3 sequence is CASTYGRQGYTEAFF.

The chain recombines TRBV6-2 or TRBV6-3 with TRBJ2-3; no DNA is available, so the TRBD1 call from TCRdb remains unchecked. Germline CDR1 MNHEY, CDR2 SVGEGT. The CDR3 length is 14 residues. The chain's CDR3 is CASSPPGGADTQYF.